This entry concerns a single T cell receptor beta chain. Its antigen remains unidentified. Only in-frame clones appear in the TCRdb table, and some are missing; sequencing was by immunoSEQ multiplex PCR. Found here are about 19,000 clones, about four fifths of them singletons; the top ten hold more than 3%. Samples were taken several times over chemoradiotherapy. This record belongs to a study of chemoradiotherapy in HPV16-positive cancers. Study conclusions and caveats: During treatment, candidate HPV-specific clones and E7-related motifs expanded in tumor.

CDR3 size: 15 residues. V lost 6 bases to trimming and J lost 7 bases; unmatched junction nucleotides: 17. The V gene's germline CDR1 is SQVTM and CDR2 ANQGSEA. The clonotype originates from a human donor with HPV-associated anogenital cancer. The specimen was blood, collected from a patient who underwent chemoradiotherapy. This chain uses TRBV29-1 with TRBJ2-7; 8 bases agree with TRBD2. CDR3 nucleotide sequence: TGCAGCGTGACGCCCGGGCTAGCGGGCCCTACTGAGCAGTACTTC. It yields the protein CSVTPGLAGPTEQYF.